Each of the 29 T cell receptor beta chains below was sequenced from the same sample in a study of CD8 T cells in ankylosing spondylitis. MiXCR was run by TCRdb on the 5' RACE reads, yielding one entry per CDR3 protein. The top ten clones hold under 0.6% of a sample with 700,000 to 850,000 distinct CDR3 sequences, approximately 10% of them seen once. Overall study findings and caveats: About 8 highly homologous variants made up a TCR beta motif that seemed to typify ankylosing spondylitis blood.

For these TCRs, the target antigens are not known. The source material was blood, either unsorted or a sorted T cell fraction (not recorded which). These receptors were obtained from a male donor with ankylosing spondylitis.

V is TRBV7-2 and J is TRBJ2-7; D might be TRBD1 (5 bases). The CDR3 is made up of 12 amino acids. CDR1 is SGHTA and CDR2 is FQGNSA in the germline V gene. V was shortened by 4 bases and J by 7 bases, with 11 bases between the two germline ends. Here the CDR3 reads CASSSYQGEQYF. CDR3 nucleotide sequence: TGTGCCAGCAGCTCCTACCAGGGAGAGCAGTACTTC. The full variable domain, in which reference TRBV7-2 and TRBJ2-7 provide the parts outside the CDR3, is GAGVSQSPSNKVTEKGKDVELRCDPISGHTALYWYRQSLGQGLEFLIYFQGNSAPDKSGLPSDRFSAERTGGSVSTLTIQRTQQEDSAVYLCASSSYQGEQYFGPGTRLTVT.

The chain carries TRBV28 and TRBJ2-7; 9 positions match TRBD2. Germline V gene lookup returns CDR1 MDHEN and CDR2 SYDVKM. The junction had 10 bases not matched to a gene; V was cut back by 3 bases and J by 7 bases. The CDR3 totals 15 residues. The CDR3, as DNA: TGTGCCAGCAGTTTCCTAGCGGGAATGTTCGGAGAGCAGTACTTC. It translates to CASSFLAGMFGEQYF.

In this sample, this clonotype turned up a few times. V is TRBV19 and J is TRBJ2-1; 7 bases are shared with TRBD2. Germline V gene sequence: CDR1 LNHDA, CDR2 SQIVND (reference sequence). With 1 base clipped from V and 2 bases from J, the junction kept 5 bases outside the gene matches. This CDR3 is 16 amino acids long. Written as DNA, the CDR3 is TGTGCCAGTAGTATAGTCCTAGCGGTTACCTACAATGAGCAGTTCTTC. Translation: CASSIVLAVTYNEQFF.

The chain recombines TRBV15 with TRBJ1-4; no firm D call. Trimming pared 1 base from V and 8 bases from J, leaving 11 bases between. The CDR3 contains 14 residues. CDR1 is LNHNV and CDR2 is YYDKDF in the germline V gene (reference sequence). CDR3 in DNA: TGTGCCACCAGCAGAGCTGCCGCGGGCGAAAAACTGTTTTTT. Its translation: CATSRAAAGEKLFF.

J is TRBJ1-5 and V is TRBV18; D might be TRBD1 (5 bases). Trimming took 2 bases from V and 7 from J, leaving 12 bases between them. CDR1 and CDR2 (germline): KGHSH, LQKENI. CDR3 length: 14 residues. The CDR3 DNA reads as TGTGCCAGCTCACCATGGGGGGTGGGACAGCCCCAGCATTTT. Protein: CASSPWGVGQPQHF. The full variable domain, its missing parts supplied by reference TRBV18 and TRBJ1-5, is NAGVMQNPRHLVRRRGQEARLRCSPMKGHSHVYWYRQLPEEGLKFMVYLQKENIIDESGMPKERFSAEFPKEGPSILRIQQVVRGDSAAYFCASSPWGVGQPQHFGDGTRLSIL.

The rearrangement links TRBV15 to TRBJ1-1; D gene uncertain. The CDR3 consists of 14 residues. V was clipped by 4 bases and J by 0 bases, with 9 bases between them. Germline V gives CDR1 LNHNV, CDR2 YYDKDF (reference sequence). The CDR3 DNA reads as TGTGCCACCAGCAAGCGGCAGCTGAACACTGAAGCTTTCTTT. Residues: CATSKRQLNTEAFF.

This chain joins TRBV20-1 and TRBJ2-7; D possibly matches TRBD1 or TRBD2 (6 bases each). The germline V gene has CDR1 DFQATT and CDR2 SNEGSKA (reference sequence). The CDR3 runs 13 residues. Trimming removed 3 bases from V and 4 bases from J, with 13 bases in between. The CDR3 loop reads CSASRGGLYEQYF. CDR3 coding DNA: TGCAGTGCTAGCAGGGGAGGATTATACGAGCAGTACTTC.

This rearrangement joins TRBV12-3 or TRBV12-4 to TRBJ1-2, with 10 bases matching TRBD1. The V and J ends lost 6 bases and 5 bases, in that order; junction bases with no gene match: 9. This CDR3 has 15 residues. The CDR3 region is CASRTTGGAGYGYTF. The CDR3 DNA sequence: TGTGCCAGCAGGACGACAGGGGGCGCAGGGTATGGCTACACCTTC.

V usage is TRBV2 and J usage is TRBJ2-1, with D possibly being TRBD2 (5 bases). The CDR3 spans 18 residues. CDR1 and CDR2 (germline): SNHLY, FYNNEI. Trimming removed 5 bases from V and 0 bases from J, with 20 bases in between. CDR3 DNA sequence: TGTGCCAGCAGTTTTTCGCCCATGGACTCCAGCTCCTACAATGAGCAGTTCTTC. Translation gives CASSFSPMDSSSYNEQFF.

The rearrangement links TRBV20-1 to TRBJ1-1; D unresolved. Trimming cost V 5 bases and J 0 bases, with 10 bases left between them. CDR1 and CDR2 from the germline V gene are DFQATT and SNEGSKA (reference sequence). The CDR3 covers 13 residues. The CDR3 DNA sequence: TGCAGTGCTGCCGGCGCGGTGAACACTGAAGCTTTCTTT. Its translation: CSAAGAVNTEAFF.

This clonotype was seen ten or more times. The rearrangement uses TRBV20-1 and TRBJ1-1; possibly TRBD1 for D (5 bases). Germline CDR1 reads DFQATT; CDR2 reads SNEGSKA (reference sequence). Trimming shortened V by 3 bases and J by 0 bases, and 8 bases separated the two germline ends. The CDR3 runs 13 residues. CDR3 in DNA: TGCAGTGCTAGCCGGGACTTGAACACTGAAGCTTTCTTT. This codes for CSASRDLNTEAFF.

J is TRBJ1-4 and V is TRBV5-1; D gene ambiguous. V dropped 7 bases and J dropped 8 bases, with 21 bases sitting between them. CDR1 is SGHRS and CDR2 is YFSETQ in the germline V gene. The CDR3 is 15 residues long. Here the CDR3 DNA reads TGCGCCAGCCGGGAGTTCGGAACCGGTGAGGAAAAACTGTTTTTT. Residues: CASREFGTGEEKLFF.

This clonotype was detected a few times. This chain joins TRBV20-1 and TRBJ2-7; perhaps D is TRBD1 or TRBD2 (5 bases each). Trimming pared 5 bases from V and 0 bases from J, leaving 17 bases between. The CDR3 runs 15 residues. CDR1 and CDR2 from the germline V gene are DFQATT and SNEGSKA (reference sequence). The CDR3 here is CSADFPGRSSYEQYF. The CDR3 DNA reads TGCAGTGCTGACTTCCCGGGACGGAGCTCCTACGAGCAGTACTTC.

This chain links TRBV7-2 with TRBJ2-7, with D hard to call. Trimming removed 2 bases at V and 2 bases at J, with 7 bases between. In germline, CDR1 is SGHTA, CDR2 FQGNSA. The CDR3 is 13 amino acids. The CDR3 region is CASSLSWAYEQYF. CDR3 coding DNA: TGTGCCAGCAGCTTATCATGGGCCTACGAGCAGTACTTC.

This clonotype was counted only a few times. CDR3 nucleotides: TGCAGTGCGAACATGGGACAGGTTGTGGGCTATGGCTACACCTTC. Amino acids: CSANMGQVVGYGYTF. The V and J genes are TRBV20-1 and TRBJ1-2; TRBD1 aligns across 8 bases. CDR3 length: 15 amino acids. Germline CDR1 and CDR2: DFQATT and SNEGSKA (reference sequence). The junction had 13 bases not matched to a gene; V was cut back by 6 bases and J by 4 bases.

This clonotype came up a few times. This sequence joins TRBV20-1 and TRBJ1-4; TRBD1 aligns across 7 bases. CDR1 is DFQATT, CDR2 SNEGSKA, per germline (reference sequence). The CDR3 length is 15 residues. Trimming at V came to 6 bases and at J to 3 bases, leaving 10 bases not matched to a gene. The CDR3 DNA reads TGCAGTGCCCGGGACAGCAGAGACCCTAATGAAAAACTGTTTTTT. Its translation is CSARDSRDPNEKLFF.

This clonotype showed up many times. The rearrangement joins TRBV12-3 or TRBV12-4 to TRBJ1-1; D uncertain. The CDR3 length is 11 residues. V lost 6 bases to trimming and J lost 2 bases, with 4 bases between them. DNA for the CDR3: TGTGCCAGCAGATTTAACACTGAAGCTTTCTTT. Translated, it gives CASRFNTEAFF.

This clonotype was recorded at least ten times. The CDR3 is CASSPGGGRVNYGYTF. In nucleotides, the CDR3 is TGTGCCAGCAGTCCGGGAGGCGGACGGGTTAACTATGGCTACACCTTC. V is TRBV6-1 and J is TRBJ1-2; D uncertain. CDR1 MNHNS and CDR2 SASEGT come from the germline V gene. Trimming removed 5 bases from V and 1 base from J, with 17 bases in between. This CDR3 contains 16 residues.

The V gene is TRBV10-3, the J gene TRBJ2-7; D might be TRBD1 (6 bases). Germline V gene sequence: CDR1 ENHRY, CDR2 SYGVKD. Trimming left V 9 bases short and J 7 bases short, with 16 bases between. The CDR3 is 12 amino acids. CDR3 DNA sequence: TGTGCCATGGGACAATACTATCGGGAGCAGTACTTC. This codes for CAMGQYYREQYF.

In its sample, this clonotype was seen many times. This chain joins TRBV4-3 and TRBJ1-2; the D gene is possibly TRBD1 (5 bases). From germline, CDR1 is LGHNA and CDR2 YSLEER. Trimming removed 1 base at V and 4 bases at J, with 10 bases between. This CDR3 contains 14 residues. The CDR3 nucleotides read TGCGCCAGCAGCCAAGGTCCGCAGGGCTATGGCTACACCTTC. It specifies CASSQGPQGYGYTF.

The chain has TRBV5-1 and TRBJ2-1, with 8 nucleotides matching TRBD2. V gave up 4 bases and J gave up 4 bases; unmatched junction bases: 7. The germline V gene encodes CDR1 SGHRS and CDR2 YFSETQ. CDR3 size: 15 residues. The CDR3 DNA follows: TGCGCCAGCAGCCCCACTAGCGGACTTTACAATGAGCAGTTCTTC. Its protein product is CASSPTSGLYNEQFF. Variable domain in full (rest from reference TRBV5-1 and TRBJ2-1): KAGVTQTPRYLIKTRGQQVTLSCSPISGHRSVSWYQQTPGQGLQFLFEYFSETQRNKGNFPGRFSGRQFSNSRSEMNVSTLELGDSALYLCASSPTSGLYNEQFFGPGTRLTVL.

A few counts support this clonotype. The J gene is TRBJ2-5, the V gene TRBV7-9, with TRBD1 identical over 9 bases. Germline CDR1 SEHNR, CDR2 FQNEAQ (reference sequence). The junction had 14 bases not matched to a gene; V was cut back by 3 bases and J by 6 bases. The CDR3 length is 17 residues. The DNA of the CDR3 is TGTGCCAGCAGCTTCGCATTTGGGACAGGGTTTGTGCAGACCCAGTACTTC. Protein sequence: CASSFAFGTGFVQTQYF.

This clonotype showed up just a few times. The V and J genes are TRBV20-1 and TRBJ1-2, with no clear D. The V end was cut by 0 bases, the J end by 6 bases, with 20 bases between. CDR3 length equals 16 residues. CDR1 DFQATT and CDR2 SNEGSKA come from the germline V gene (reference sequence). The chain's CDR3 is CSARDRAKSPRNGYTF. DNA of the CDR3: TGCAGTGCTAGAGATCGGGCCAAATCCCCACGAAATGGCTACACCTTC.

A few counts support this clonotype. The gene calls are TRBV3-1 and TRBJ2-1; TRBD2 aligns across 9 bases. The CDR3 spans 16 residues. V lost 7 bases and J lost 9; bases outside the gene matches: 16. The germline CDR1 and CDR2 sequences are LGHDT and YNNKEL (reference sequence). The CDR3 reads CASTLVSGRSPGEQFF. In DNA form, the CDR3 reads TGTGCCAGCACCCTTGTAAGCGGGAGGTCCCCGGGTGAGCAGTTCTTC.

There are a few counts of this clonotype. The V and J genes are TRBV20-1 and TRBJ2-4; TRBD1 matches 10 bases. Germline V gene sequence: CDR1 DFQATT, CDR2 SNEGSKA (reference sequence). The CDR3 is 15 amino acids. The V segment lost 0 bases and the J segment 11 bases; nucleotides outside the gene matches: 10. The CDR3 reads CSARDAGQGLYLQYF. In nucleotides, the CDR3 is TGCAGTGCTAGAGACGCGGGACAGGGGCTTTACCTTCAGTACTTC.

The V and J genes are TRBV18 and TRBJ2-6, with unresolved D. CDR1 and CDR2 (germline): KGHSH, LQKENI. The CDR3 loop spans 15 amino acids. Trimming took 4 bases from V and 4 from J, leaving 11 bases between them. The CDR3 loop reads CASSQNMAGANVLTF. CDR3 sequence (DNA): TGTGCCAGCTCACAAAACATGGCAGGGGCCAACGTCCTGACTTTC. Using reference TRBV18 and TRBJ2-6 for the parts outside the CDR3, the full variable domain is NAGVMQNPRHLVRRRGQEARLRCSPMKGHSHVYWYRQLPEEGLKFMVYLQKENIIDESGMPKERFSAEFPKEGPSILRIQQVVRGDSAAYFCASSQNMAGANVLTFGAGSRLTVL.

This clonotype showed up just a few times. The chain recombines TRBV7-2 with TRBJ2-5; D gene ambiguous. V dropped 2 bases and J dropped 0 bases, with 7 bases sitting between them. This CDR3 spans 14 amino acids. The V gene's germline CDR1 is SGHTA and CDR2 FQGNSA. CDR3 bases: TGTGCCAGCAGCTTACGTCTGAACCAAGAGACCCAGTACTTC. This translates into CASSLRLNQETQYF.

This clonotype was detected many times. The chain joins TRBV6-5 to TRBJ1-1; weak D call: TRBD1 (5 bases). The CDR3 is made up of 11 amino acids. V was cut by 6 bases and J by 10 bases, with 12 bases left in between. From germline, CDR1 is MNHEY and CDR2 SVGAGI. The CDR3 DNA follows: TGTGCCAGCAGCGGGGCCCGGGGAGCTTTCTTT. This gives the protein CASSGARGAFF.

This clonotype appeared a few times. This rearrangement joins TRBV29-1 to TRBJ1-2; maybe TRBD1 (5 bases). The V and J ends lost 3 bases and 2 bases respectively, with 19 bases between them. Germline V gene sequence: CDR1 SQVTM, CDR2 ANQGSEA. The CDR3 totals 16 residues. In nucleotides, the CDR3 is TGCAGCGTTGACTTTCTTGGGGCTGGCGGAAACTATGGCTACACCTTC. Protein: CSVDFLGAGGNYGYTF.